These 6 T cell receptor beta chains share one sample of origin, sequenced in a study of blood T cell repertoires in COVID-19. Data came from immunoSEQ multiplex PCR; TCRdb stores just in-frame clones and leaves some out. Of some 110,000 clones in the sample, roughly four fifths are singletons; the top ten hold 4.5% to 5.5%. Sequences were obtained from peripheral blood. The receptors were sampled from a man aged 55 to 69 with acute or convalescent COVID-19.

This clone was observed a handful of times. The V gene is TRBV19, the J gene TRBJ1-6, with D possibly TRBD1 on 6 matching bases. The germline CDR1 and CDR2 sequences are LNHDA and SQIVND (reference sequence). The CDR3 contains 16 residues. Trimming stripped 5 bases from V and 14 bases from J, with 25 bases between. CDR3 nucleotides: TGTGCCAGTAGTTATCTATTGGGACAAGGAGACTCGGCCCTCCACTTT. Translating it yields CASSYLLGQGDSALHF.

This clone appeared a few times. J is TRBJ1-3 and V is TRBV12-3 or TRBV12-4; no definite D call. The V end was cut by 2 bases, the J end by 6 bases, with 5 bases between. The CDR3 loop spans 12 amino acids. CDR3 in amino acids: CASSLSENTIYF. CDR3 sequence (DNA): TGTGCCAGCAGTTTAAGCGAAAACACCATATATTTT.

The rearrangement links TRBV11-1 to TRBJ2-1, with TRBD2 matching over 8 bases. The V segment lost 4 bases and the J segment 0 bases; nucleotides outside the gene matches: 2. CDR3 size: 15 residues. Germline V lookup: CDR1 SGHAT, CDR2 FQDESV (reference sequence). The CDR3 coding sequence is TGTGCCAGCAGCTCCGGGACTAGCTCCTACAATGAGCAGTTCTTC. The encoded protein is CASSSGTSSYNEQFF.

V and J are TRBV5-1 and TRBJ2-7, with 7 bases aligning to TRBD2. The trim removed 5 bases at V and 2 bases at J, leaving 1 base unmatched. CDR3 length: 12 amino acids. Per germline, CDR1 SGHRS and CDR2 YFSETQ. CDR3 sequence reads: CASSAGAYEQYF. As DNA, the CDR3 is TGCGCCAGCAGTGCGGGGGCCTACGAGCAGTACTTC.

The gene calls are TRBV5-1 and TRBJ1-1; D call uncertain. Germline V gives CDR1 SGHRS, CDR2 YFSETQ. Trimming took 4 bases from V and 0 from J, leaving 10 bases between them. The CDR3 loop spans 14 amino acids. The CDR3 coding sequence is TGCGCCAGCAGCAGCCTCCGGGTGAACACTGAAGCTTTCTTT. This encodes CASSSLRVNTEAFF.

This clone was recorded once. CDR3 nucleotides: TGTGCCAGCAGCCCCAAAGGGGGGGAGTATAATTCACCCCTCCACTTT. It codes for CASSPKGGEYNSPLHF. This chain links TRBV9 with TRBJ1-6; tentative D call: TRBD1 (6 bases). The CDR3 consists of 16 residues. The V end was cut by 4 bases, the J end by 4 bases, with 15 bases between. Per the germline V gene, CDR1 is SGDLS and CDR2 is YYNGEE.